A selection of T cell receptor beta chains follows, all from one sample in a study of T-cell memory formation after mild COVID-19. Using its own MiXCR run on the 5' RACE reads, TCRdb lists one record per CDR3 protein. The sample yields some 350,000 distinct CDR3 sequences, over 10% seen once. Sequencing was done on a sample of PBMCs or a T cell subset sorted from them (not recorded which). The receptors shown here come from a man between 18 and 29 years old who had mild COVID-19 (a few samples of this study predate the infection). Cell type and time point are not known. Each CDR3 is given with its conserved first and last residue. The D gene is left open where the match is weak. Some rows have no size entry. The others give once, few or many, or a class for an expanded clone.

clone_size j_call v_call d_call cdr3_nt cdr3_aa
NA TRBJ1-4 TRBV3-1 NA TGTGCCAGCAGCCCGAGTGGGGTTGGAGAAAAACTGTTTTTT CASSPSGVGEKLFF
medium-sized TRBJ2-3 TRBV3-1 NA TGTGCCAGCAGCCAAGGGTTGGCTGATACGCAGTATTTT CASSQGLADTQYF
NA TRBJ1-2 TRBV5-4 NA TGTGCCAGCAGCTTGCCCAGGCAGGGAAACTATGGCTACACCTTC CASSLPRQGNYGYTF
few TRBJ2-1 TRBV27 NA TGTGCCAGCAGTTCGGGCAGGCGAGAGCAGTTCTTC CASSSGRREQFF
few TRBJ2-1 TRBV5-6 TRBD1 TGTGCCAGCAGCGGAGACAGGGGCGGTGAGCAGTTCTTC CASSGDRGGEQFF
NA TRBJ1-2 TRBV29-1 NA TGCAGCGTAATAACAGGGTTCTATGGCTACACCTTC CSVITGFYGYTF
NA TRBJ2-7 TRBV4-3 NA TGCGCCAGCAGCCCACGGAGGGGGTCTGACGAGCAGTACTTC CASSPRRGSDEQYF
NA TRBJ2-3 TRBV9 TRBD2 TGTGCCAGCAGCGTACAGACTAGCGGGGGGGTCAGCGATACGCAGTATTTT CASSVQTSGGVSDTQYF
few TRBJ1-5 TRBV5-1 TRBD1 TGCGCCAGCAGCTTGACAGGGGACAATCAGCCCCAGCATTTT CASSLTGDNQPQHF
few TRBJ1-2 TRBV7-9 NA TGTGCCAGCAGCTTAGTACTCCCCACCGCTGGCTACACCTTC CASSLVLPTAGYTF
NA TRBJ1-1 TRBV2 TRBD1 TGTGCCAGCAGTGGGACAGGGTCGCGCACTGAAGCTTTCTTT CASSGTGSRTEAFF
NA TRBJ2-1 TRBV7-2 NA TGTGCCAGCAGTTTATTTGGGAATGAGCAGTTCTTC CASSLFGNEQFF
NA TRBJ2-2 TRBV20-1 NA TGCAGTGCCCAGGGTTACGGGGAGCTGTTTTTT CSAQGYGELFF
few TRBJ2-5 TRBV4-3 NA TGCGCCAGCAGCCTGGGGCACAAGCAAGAGACCCAGTACTTC CASSLGHKQETQYF
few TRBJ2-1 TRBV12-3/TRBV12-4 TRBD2 TGTGCCAGCAGCCAGACTAGCGCCCCCCAATTGGATGAGCAGTTCTTC CASSQTSAPQLDEQFF
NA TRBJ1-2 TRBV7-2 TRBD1 TGTGCCTCAACCCCGACGGGACAGGGGGTATATGGCTACACCTTC CASTPTGQGVYGYTF
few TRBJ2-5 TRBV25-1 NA TGTGCCAGCAGTGAATACGGATCCAGAGAGACCCAGTACTTC CASSEYGSRETQYF
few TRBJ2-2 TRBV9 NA TGTGCCAGCAGCTCTCAGGGACGGACCGGGGAGCTGTTTTTT CASSSQGRTGELFF
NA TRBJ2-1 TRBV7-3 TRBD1 TGTGCCAGCAGCTTAATCCTGGGACAGGGGAATGAGCAGTTCTTC CASSLILGQGNEQFF
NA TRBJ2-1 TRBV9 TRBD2 TGTGCCAGCAGCGTAGACGTAGCGGGGGGGTCTTACAATGAGCAGTTCTTC CASSVDVAGGSYNEQFF
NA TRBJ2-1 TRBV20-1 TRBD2 TGCAGTGCTAGAGATCGAGTCTGGGGACTAGCGGGTGAGCAGTTCTTC CSARDRVWGLAGEQFF
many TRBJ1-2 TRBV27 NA TGTGCCAGCGGCCTTAGCAGGGTCTATGGCTACACCTTC CASGLSRVYGYTF
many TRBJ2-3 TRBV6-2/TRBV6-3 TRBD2 TGTGCCAGCAGTCGTCCTCTAGCGGGAAGCACAGATACGCAGTATTTT CASSRPLAGSTDTQYF
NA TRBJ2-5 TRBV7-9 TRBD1 TGTGCCAGCAGCTTAAGGACAGGGCTTATTCAAGAGACCCAGTACTTC CASSLRTGLIQETQYF
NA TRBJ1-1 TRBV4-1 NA TGCGCCAGCAGCCAAGAGGGGGGGGCAGTCACTGAAGCTTTCTTT CASSQEGGAVTEAFF
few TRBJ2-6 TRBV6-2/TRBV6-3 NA TGTGCCAGCAGTTCAACAGTAACTGGGGCCAACGTCCTGACTTTC CASSSTVTGANVLTF
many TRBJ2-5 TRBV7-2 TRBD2 TGTGCCAGCAGCCCCAAAGGAGTTAGCGGGGGGGCCTACGAGACCCAGTACTTC CASSPKGVSGGAYETQYF
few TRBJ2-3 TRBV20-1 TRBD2 TGCAGTGCTAGAGATGTGTTCGGGACTAGCGGGGCCCAGGATACGCAGTATTTT CSARDVFGTSGAQDTQYF
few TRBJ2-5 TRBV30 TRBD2 TGTGCCTGGAGTGTACAGGGGACTAGCATTACCGAGACCCAGTACTTC CAWSVQGTSITETQYF
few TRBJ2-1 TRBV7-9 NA TGTGCCAGCAGCTTAAGTCTGGGGCTGAACAATGAGCAGTTCTTC CASSLSLGLNNEQFF
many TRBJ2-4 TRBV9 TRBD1 TGTGCCAGCAGCCCTCGACAGGGGGTAGGAGACATTCAGTACTTC CASSPRQGVGDIQYF
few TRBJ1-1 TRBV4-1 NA TGCGCCAGCAGCCATTTAAGGGAGTGGACTGAAGCTTTCTTT CASSHLREWTEAFF
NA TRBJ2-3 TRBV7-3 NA TGTGCCAGCAGCTACAACGTCGGAGATACGCAGTATTTT CASSYNVGDTQYF
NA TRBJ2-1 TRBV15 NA TGTGCCACCAGCAAAATACAGGGTTGGGAGCAGTTCTTC CATSKIQGWEQFF
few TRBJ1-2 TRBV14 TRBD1 TGTGCCAGCAGCCACCCGGGACAGCCCCGGGACTATGGCTACACCTTC CASSHPGQPRDYGYTF
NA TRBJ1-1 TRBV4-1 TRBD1 TGCGCCAGCAGCCAAGGGACAGGGCGGGCTTTCTTT CASSQGTGRAFF
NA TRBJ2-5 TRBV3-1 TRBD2 TGTGCCAGCAGCCACCCCGGGGGGGCGGGGTTAGAGACCCAGTACTTC CASSHPGGAGLETQYF
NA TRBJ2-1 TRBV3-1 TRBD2 TGTGCCAGCAGCCATACTAGCGGGGACAATGAGCAGTTCTTC CASSHTSGDNEQFF
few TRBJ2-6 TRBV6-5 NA TGTGCCAGCACGATGGGGGCCAACGTCCTGACTTTC CASTMGANVLTF
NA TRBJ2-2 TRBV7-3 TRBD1 TGTGCCAGCAGCGCAGACAGGGAAAGCACCGGGGAGCTGTTTTTT CASSADRESTGELFF
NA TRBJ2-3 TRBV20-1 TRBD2 TGCAGTGCCCGGGGGCTAGCGGGGGGGATGGGCACAGATACGCAGTATTTT CSARGLAGGMGTDTQYF
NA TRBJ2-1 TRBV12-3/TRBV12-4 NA TGTGCCAGCAGTTTGGCACCTAGCGAGCAGTTCTTC CASSLAPSEQFF
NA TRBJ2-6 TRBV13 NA TGTGCCAGCAGCTTACAGCAGGGCGCGGGGGCCAACGTCCTGACTTTC CASSLQQGAGANVLTF
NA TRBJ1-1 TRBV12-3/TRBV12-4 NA TGTGCCAGCTCAAATAGGATCGCTGAAGCTTTCTTT CASSNRIAEAFF
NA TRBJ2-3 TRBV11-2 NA TGTGCCAGCAGCTCCTTCTTAGCATCCAGCACAGATACGCAGTATTTT CASSSFLASSTDTQYF
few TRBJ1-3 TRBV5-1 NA TGCGCCAGCAGCTTCGGAGACACCATATATTTT CASSFGDTIYF
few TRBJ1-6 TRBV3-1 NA TGTGCCAGCAGCCGAGTCTGGCGCGGGGATTCACCCCTCCACTTT CASSRVWRGDSPLHF
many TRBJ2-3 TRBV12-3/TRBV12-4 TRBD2 TGTGCCAGCAGTCCCCGACTTGCGGGGGGCCCTAGCACAGATACGCAGTATTTT CASSPRLAGGPSTDTQYF
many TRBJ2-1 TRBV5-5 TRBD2 TGTGCCAGCCGGACTAGTCCCCAATCCAATGAGCAGTTCTTC CASRTSPQSNEQFF
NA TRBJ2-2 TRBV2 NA TGTGCCAGCCAGGGTTCCGGGGAGCTGTTTTTT CASQGSGELFF
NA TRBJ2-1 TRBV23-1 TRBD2 TGCGCCAGCAACGTAGGACTAGCGGGGCACAATGAGCAGTTCTTC CASNVGLAGHNEQFF
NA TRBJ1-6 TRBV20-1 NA TGCAGTGCTAGAGAGGCTGCGGGCAATTCACCCCTCCACTTT CSAREAAGNSPLHF
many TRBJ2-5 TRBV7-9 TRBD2 TGTGCCAGCAGCCTTCCTAGCGGGGGGATAAGAGAGACCCAGTACTTC CASSLPSGGIRETQYF
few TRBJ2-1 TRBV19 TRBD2 TGTGCCAGTAGGCTTGCGGGGAGGGTTGAGCAGTTCTTC CASRLAGRVEQFF
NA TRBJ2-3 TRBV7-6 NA TGTGCCAGCAGCTTCCAATTTCGGGGAGATACGCAGTATTTT CASSFQFRGDTQYF